This T cell receptor (beta chain) was recorded in a study of blood T cells in healthy people across ages. This clonotype was seen a few times. What it binds is not known. The authors ran a second PCR of about 6 to 12 cycles using a sample-barcoded 5' primer and a J-beta primer mix. TCRdb itself ran the 5' RACE reads through MiXCR, one entry per CDR3 protein. The sample lists hundreds of thousands of distinct CDR3 sequences; about 30% were seen once. Study-wide results and limits: With age, beta diversity per million T cells declined roughly linearly, significantly by about 40.

Per germline, CDR1 DFQATT and CDR2 SNEGSKA (reference sequence). The length of the CDR3 is 14 residues. V gave up 5 bases and J gave up 2 bases, with 15 bases separating them. V and J are TRBV20-1 and TRBJ2-5; a possible D gene is TRBD2 (7 bases). Source material: blood. The clonotype comes from a woman of 80 years or more in good health. CDR3 residues: CSALGGPNQETQYF. DNA of the CDR3: TGCAGTGCTTTGGGGGGGCCGAATCAAGAGACCCAGTACTTC.